One and the same sample provided the 26 T cell receptor beta chains below, sequenced in a study of blood T cell repertoires in COVID-19. The table came from immunoSEQ multiplex PCR; TCRdb's copy has only in-frame clones and leaves some out. The sample contains approximately 77,000 clones, 88% of which appear only once. The sequencing input was peripheral blood. All receptors come from a woman aged 80 or over with acute or convalescent COVID-19.

The V gene is TRBV29-1, the J gene TRBJ2-2; D gene uncertain. Germline CDR1 reads SQVTM; CDR2 reads ANQGSEA. V lost 8 bases, J lost 4 bases, and 17 bases lay in between. This CDR3 spans 14 amino acids. For the CDR3, the DNA is TGCAGCACTGAAAAGCAATCGGGCACCGGGGAGCTGTTTTTT. Amino acid sequence: CSTEKQSGTGELFF.

The chain carries TRBV4-3 and TRBJ1-4; D possibly corresponds to TRBD1 (5 bases). The ends were cut back, 0 bases at V and 8 bases at J, with 13 bases in the middle. The germline CDR1 and CDR2 sequences are LGHNA and YSLEER. CDR3 length: 15 residues. The CDR3 DNA reads as TGCGCCAGCAGCCAAGATGGGCAGGGAACGGAAAAACTGTTTTTT. It codes for CASSQDGQGTEKLFF.

The gene calls are TRBV7-9 and TRBJ2-7; TRBD2 aligns across 10 bases. Trimming removed 3 bases from V and 5 bases from J; junction bases left unmatched: 4. Germline V gene sequence: CDR1 SEHNR, CDR2 FQNEAQ (reference sequence). This CDR3 has 14 residues. CDR3 DNA: TGTGCCAGCAGCTTCTCTAGCGGGGGTGACGAGCAGTACTTC. Amino acid sequence: CASSFSSGGDEQYF.

The rearrangement joins TRBV11-2 to TRBJ1-2, with 12 bases that match TRBD1. The V gene end was trimmed by 3 bases and the J gene end by 6 bases; junction bases not matched to a gene: 5. Per the germline V gene, CDR1 is SGHAT and CDR2 is FQNNGV. The CDR3 has 15 amino acids. The CDR3 DNA reads TGTGCCAGCAGCTTCCTGGGACAGGGGGCCCATGGCTACACCTTC. This codes for CASSFLGQGAHGYTF.

J is TRBJ1-1 and V is TRBV2; 8 nucleotides match TRBD1. J was trimmed by 1 base and V by 6 bases; bases with no gene match: 1. Germline CDR1 SNHLY, CDR2 FYNNEI. The CDR3 has 13 residues. The CDR3 here is CASSGQGNTEAFF. The CDR3 nucleotides read TGTGCCAGCAGCGGACAGGGGAACACTGAAGCTTTCTTT.

The chain carries TRBV18 and TRBJ2-2, with TRBD1 as a possible D gene (6 bases). Trimming stripped 4 bases from V and 1 base from J, with 10 bases between. Germline loops: CDR1 KGHSH, CDR2 LQKENI. The CDR3 loop spans 15 amino acids. Here the CDR3 DNA reads TGTGCCAGCTCACAAGGACAGCAGAACACCGGGGAGCTGTTTTTT. Translation gives CASSQGQQNTGELFF. Full variable domain (missing parts from reference TRBV18 and TRBJ2-2): NAGVMQNPRHLVRRRGQEARLRCSPMKGHSHVYWYRQLPEEGLKFMVYLQKENIIDESGMPKERFSAEFPKEGPSILRIQQVVRGDSAAYFCASSQGQQNTGELFFGEGSRLTVL.

The chain has TRBV9 and TRBJ2-7, with 11 bases aligning to TRBD1. Losses at the gene ends were 3 bases for V and 6 bases for J; bases not matched to a gene: 8. The CDR3 spans 15 residues. Germline loops: CDR1 SGDLS, CDR2 YYNGEE. This chain's CDR3 is CASSGKGQGDSEQYF. The CDR3 region has the DNA TGTGCCAGCAGCGGCAAGGGACAGGGGGACAGCGAGCAGTACTTC.

This clone was seen just once. This CDR3 is CATSRRTSGQETQYF. Here the CDR3 DNA reads TGTGCCACCAGCAGGAGGACTAGCGGACAAGAGACCCAGTACTTC. The chain joins TRBV15 to TRBJ2-5, with 10 bases that match TRBD2. The germline V gene encodes CDR1 LNHNV and CDR2 YYDKDF (reference sequence). V lost 3 bases to trimming and J lost 2 bases; unmatched junction nucleotides: 3. CDR3 length: 15 amino acids.

V and J are TRBV6-5 and TRBJ1-1; unclear D gene. Germline CDR1 reads MNHEY; CDR2 reads SVGAGI. The CDR3 sequence is 15 residues long. V lost 6 bases to trimming and J lost 3 bases, with 17 bases between them. The CDR3 nucleotides are TGTGCCAGCAGCAATCCCATGGCAGGCCACACTGAAGCTTTCTTT. Amino acid sequence: CASSNPMAGHTEAFF.

The rearrangement links TRBV7-3 to TRBJ2-1; 8 bases align to TRBD1. CDR1 and CDR2 from the germline V gene are SGHTA and FQGTGA. This CDR3 is built from 16 residues. J gave up 0 bases and V 5 bases, and 6 bases lay outside the gene matches. As DNA, the CDR3 is TGTGCCAGCAGCAAGGACAGGGCAATCTCCTACAATGAGCAGTTCTTC. As protein: CASSKDRAISYNEQFF.

This clone was observed a single time. The V call is TRBV6-5, the J call TRBJ2-1; D remains unclear. Trimming left V 6 bases short and J 0 bases short, with 12 bases between. The CDR3 covers 15 residues. In germline, CDR1 is MNHEY, CDR2 SVGAGI. The CDR3 loop is CASSLRESSYNEQFF. CDR3 bases: TGTGCCAGCAGCCTTCGAGAGAGCTCCTACAATGAGCAGTTCTTC.

This sequence joins TRBV29-1 and TRBJ1-1; D uncertain. Germline V gene data show CDR1 as SQVTM and CDR2 as ANQGSEA. V lost 4 bases to trimming and J lost 7 bases, with 16 bases between them. This CDR3 has 13 residues. CDR3 sequence: CSVVGEGVIEAFF. CDR3 DNA sequence: TGCAGCGTTGTTGGGGAGGGAGTCATTGAAGCTTTCTTT.

The chain is built from TRBV29-1 and TRBJ1-1; possibly TRBD1 for D (5 bases). This CDR3 spans 13 amino acids. The ends were cut back, 7 bases at V and 4 bases at J, with 16 bases in the middle. Germline V CDR1 and CDR2: SQVTM, ANQGSEA. The chain's CDR3 is CSDQTRVVTEAFF. CDR3 nucleotides: TGCAGCGACCAAACCAGGGTGGTCACTGAAGCTTTCTTT.

The chain links TRBV11-3 to TRBJ1-6, with 8 bases identical to TRBD1. The CDR3 is 14 residues long. Germline CDR1 is SGHNT and CDR2 is YENEEA. Trimming at V came to 5 bases and at J to 9 bases, leaving 6 bases not matched to a gene. CDR3 region: CASSVDRESSPLHF. DNA for the CDR3: TGTGCCAGCAGCGTGGACAGGGAAAGTTCACCCCTCCACTTT.

This sequence joins TRBV5-6 and TRBJ1-2; TRBD1 is a possible D gene (6 bases). Trimming pared 4 bases from V and 5 bases from J, leaving 15 bases between. The CDR3 has 14 amino acids. The germline CDR1 and CDR2 sequences are SGHDT and YYEEEE. The CDR3 sequence: CASSQDSGVYGYTF. CDR3 DNA sequence: TGTGCCAGCAGCCAGGACAGTGGAGTTTATGGCTACACCTTC.

The chain is built from TRBV4-2 and TRBJ2-7, with TRBD2 as a possible D gene (6 bases). V was clipped by 0 bases and J by 6 bases, with 21 bases between them. The CDR3 totals 17 residues. Germline CDR1 reads LGHNA; CDR2 reads YNFKEQ. CDR3 nucleotides: TGTGCCAGCAGCCAAGAGGGTGCGGGGACTGGTCTCTCCGAGCAGTACTTC. Protein sequence: CASSQEGAGTGLSEQYF.

This rearrangement joins TRBV28 to TRBJ1-1; D is uncertain. This CDR3 has 15 residues. Germline V gives CDR1 MDHEN, CDR2 SYDVKM. V shed 5 bases and J shed 3 bases, with 16 bases lying between them. The DNA for the CDR3 is TGTGCCAGCAGTGAAGGTCGATCGCGGTACACTGAAGCTTTCTTT. Translated, it gives CASSEGRSRYTEAFF.

The chain joins TRBV6-6 to TRBJ1-6; 7 nucleotides line up with TRBD1. Germline V gene lookup returns CDR1 MNHNY and CDR2 SVGAGI (reference sequence). This CDR3 is built from 15 residues. The V segment lost 2 bases and the J segment 8 bases; nucleotides outside the gene matches: 6. The DNA for the CDR3 is TGTGCCAGCAGTTACGAGCAGGGGGTTTATTCACCCCTCCACTTT. Residues: CASSYEQGVYSPLHF.

The genes are TRBV6-1 and TRBJ1-2; D remains ambiguous. V was cut by 0 bases and J by 4 bases, with 15 bases left in between. CDR1 and CDR2 (germline): MNHNS, SASEGT. CDR3 length: 16 residues. The CDR3 region has the DNA TGTGCCAGCAGTGAAGCGCTTCGTGGCAATCTCTATGGCTACACCTTC. This translates into CASSEALRGNLYGYTF.

The chain uses TRBV7-9 and TRBJ2-5; D is perhaps TRBD2 (6 bases). With 3 bases removed from V and 2 bases from J, the gap between germline ends came to 16 bases. In germline, CDR1 is SEHNR, CDR2 FQNEAQ (reference sequence). The CDR3 runs 16 residues. The DNA for the CDR3 is TGTGCCAGCAGCTTTTTACTTCCTAGCGCACAAGAGACCCAGTACTTC. Its protein is CASSFLLPSAQETQYF.

This rearrangement joins TRBV6-5 to TRBJ2-6; maybe TRBD2 (7 bases). This CDR3 contains 15 residues. Germline-derived CDR1 and CDR2 are MNHEY and SVGAGI. The CDR3 here is CASGGSYSGANVLTF. CDR3 sequence (DNA): TGTGCGTCGGGGGGCTCCTACTCTGGGGCCAACGTCCTGACTTTC.

The genes are TRBV6-5 and TRBJ1-2, with D tentatively TRBD1 (6 bases). This CDR3 spans 14 amino acids. Trimming removed 5 bases from V and 6 bases from J, with 16 bases in between. Germline-derived CDR1 and CDR2 are MNHEY and SVGAGI. This chain's CDR3 is CASSTSEGGDGYTF. Written as DNA, the CDR3 is TGTGCCAGCAGTACGAGTGAGGGGGGGGATGGCTACACCTTC.

V is TRBV6-5 and J is TRBJ2-3, with 8 positions matching TRBD2. The ends lost 4 bases at V and 3 bases at J; junction bases unmatched: 6. Germline CDR1 reads MNHEY; CDR2 reads SVGAGI. The length of the CDR3 is 15 residues. The CDR3 is CASSLSGSQTDTQYF. The CDR3 nucleotides are TGTGCCAGCAGTTTGAGCGGGAGTCAGACAGATACGCAGTATTTT.

The chain couples TRBV7-3 to TRBJ2-1; 9 bases align to TRBD1. The V and J ends lost 5 bases and 4 bases, in that order; junction bases with no gene match: 6. Per germline, CDR1 SGHTA and CDR2 FQGTGA. This CDR3 is 15 amino acids long. The CDR3 reads CASSADRGIYNEQFF. The CDR3 region has the DNA TGTGCCAGCAGCGCGGACAGGGGTATTTACAATGAGCAGTTCTTC.

The chain recombines TRBV15 with TRBJ1-1; 9 bases are shared with TRBD1. The CDR3 loop spans 15 amino acids. Per germline, CDR1 LNHNV and CDR2 YYDKDF (reference sequence). The V segment lost 3 bases and the J segment 3 bases; nucleotides outside the gene matches: 5. In DNA form, the CDR3 reads TGTGCCACCAGCAGGACAGGGGGTTGGGACACTGAAGCTTTCTTT. Translating it yields CATSRTGGWDTEAFF.

The chain combines TRBV18 with TRBJ2-1; 8 positions agree with TRBD2. This CDR3 is 15 amino acids long. J was trimmed by 0 bases and V by 3 bases; bases with no gene match: 1. Germline assignment: CDR1 KGHSH and CDR2 LQKENI. The CDR3 DNA sequence: TGTGCCAGCTCACCGAGCGGGGGCTCCTACAATGAGCAGTTCTTC. This translates into CASSPSGGSYNEQFF.